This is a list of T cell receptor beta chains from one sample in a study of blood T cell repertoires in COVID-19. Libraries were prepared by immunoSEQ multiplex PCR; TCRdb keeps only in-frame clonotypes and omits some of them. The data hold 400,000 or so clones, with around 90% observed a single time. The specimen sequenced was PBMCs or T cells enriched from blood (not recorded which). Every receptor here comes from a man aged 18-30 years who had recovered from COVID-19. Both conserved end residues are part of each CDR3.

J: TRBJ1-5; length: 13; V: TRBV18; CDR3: CASSDRGGQPQHF
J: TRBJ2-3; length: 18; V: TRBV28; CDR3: CASSSGDRLAGSTDTQYF
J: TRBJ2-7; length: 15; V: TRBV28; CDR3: CASRPSLAGYYEQYF
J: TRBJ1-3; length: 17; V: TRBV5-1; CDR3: CASSRGLGRTSGNTIYF
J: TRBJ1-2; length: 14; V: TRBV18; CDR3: CASSPQDTNYGYTF
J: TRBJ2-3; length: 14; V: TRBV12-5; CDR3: CASKDAENTDTQYF
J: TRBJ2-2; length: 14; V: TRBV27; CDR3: CASSSRQGGGELFF
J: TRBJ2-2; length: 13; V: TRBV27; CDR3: CASRLDATGELFF
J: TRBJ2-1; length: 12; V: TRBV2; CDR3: CASSSEANEQFF
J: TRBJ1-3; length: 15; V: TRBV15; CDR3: CATSNQRASGNTIYF
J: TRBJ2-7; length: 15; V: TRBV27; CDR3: CASSLSGNPGGEQYF
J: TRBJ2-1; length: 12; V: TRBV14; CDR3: CASSRQGVEQFF
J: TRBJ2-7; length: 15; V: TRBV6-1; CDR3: CASSDSHGGAYEQYF
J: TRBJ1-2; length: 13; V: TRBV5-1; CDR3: CASSPRDIYGYTF
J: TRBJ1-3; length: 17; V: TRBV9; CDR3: CASSVATGPRSGNTIYF
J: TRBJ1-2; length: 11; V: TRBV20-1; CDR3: CSARQGAGYTF
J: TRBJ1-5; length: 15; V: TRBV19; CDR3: CASLNRGRRNQPQHF
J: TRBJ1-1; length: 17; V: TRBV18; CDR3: CASSPSTPGQGGTEAFF
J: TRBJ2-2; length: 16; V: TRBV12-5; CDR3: CASGSTGGANTGELFF
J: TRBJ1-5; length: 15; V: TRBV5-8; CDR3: CASSPGGQGHQPQHF
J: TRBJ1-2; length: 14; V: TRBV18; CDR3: CASSPGGGDYGYTF
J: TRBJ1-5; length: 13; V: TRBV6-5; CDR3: CASMSSGNQPQHF
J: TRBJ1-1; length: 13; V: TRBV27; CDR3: CASSLRGQSEAFF
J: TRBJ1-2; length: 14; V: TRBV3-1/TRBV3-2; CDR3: CASSLRDSFYGYTF
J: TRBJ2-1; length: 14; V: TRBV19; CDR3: CASSTGTVYNEQFF
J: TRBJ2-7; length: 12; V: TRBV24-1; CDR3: CATSAGNDEQYF
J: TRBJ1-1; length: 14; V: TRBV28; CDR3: CASIRTPTGTEAFF
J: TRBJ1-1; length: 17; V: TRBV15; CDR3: CATSSRDRGLEYTEAFF
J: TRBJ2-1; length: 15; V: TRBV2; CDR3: CASSEEWTGGNEQFF
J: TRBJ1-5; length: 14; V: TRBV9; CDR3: CASSLGGTTQPQHF
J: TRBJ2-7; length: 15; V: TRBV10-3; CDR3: CAISAGTSFSYEQYF
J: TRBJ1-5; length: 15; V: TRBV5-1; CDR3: CASSYGTGKNQPQHF
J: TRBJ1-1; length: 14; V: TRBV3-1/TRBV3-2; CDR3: CASSQVAPNTEAFF
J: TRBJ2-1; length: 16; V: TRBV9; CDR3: CASSVGGLVSYNEQFF
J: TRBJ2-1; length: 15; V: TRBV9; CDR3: CASSEGADRDNEQFF
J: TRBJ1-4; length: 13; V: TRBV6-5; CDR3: CASSPRLGEKLFF
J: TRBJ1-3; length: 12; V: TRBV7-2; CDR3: CASSSPGGTIYF
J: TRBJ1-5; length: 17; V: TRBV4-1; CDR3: CASSSEAGTGANQPQHF
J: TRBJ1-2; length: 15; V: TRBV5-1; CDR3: CASSAVDRGVEGYTF
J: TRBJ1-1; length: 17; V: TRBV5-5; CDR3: CASSPITRQALDAEAFF
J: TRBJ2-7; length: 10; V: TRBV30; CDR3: CAWSGSFQYF
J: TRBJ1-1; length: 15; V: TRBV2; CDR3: CASRPRDRWNTEAFF
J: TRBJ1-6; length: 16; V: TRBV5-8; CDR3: CASSLAGGIPYSPLHF
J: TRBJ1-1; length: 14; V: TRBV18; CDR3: CASSPGSGNTEAFF
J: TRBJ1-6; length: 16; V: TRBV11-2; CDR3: CASSLAFGQGNSPLHF
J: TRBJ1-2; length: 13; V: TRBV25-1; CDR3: CASSGLRNYGYTF
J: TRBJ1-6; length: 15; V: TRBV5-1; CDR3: CASSLDGGGGSPLHF
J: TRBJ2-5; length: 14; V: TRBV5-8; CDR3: CASIGMTGSKTQYF